Shown below are 26 T cell receptor beta chains from a single sample sequenced in a study of CD8 T cells in ankylosing spondylitis. TCRdb fed the 5' RACE reads into MiXCR, producing one record per CDR3 protein. The table includes 150,000 to 250,000 distinct CDR3 sequences, 13% detected once. Specimen: blood, either unsorted or a sorted T cell fraction (not recorded which). All receptors come from a male donor with ankylosing spondylitis or in good health (not recorded which).

A few counts support this clonotype. The gene calls are TRBV4-1 and TRBJ1-6; D not resolved. The germline V gene encodes CDR1 MGHRA and CDR2 YSYEKL. V shed 3 bases and J shed 4 bases, with 16 bases lying between them. The CDR3 is 17 amino acids. The CDR3 is CASSQQLVPTYNSPLHF. The CDR3, as DNA: TGCGCCAGCAGCCAGCAACTGGTTCCCACATATAATTCACCCCTCCACTTT.

This clonotype was observed many times. This chain uses TRBV20-1 with TRBJ1-5; D is ambiguous. Per germline, CDR1 DFQATT and CDR2 SNEGSKA (reference sequence). The CDR3 spans 14 residues. Trimming pared 5 bases from V and 5 bases from J, leaving 16 bases between. This chain's CDR3 is CSAGLETPYQPQHF. The DNA for the CDR3 is TGCAGTGCTGGCTTGGAGACACCTTATCAGCCCCAGCATTTT.

This clonotype was seen once. The chain couples TRBV7-9 to TRBJ2-7; 9 positions agree with TRBD1. Germline V gene data show CDR1 as SEHNR and CDR2 as FQNEAQ (reference sequence). CDR3 length: 16 amino acids. J gave up 5 bases and V 5 bases, and 13 bases lay outside the gene matches. The CDR3 nucleotides are TGTGCCAGCAGCCCGGACAGGGGCCCAAGAGGGCACGAGCAGTACTTC. Protein product: CASSPDRGPRGHEQYF.

The chain carries TRBV6-1 and TRBJ2-3, with 13 positions matching TRBD2. V gave up 9 bases and J gave up 2 bases; unmatched junction bases: 11. The CDR3 length is 17 residues. CDR1 is MNHNS and CDR2 is SASEGT in the germline V gene. CDR3 loop: CASPTSGRWGDTDTQYF. CDR3 DNA: TGTGCCAGTCCGACTAGCGGGAGGTGGGGGGACACAGATACGCAGTATTTT.

The chain joins TRBV19 to TRBJ2-3, with 7 bases lining up with TRBD2. The CDR3 sequence is 11 residues long. The germline gives CDR1 LNHDA, CDR2 SQIVND (reference sequence). V was clipped by 11 bases and J by 4 bases; unmatched bases: 3. CDR3 bases: TGTGCCTCGGCGGGGGCAGATACGCAGTATTTT. It translates to CASAGADTQYF.

This clonotype was seen more than once but under ten times. The chain has TRBV18 and TRBJ2-3, with a weak D call TRBD1 (5 bases). V was clipped by 2 bases and J by 0 bases, with 9 bases between them. Germline CDR1 and CDR2: KGHSH and LQKENI. This CDR3 region has 15 residues. The CDR3: CASSPDRPSTDTQYF. The CDR3 region has the DNA TGTGCCAGCTCACCAGACAGACCGAGCACAGATACGCAGTATTTT.

V gene TRBV4-1 combines with J gene TRBJ2-1; 8 nucleotides line up with TRBD1. The CDR3 consists of 15 residues. CDR1 is MGHRA, CDR2 YSYEKL, per germline. V shed 6 bases and J 6 bases; nucleotides not matched to a gene: 10. The CDR3 sequence is CASRPDRGRGNEQFF. CDR3 in DNA: TGCGCCAGCAGACCCGACAGGGGACGGGGCAATGAGCAGTTCTTC.

V gene TRBV4-1 combines with J gene TRBJ2-1; D gene ambiguous. V was cut by 4 bases and J by 9 bases, with 19 bases left in between. Germline V gene sequence: CDR1 MGHRA, CDR2 YSYEKL. The CDR3 loop spans 15 amino acids. The CDR3 region has the DNA TGCGCCAGCAGCCCTTTAATAGCCGCGACCGGTGAGCAGTTCTTC. Translated, it gives CASSPLIAATGEQFF.

The rearrangement uses TRBV10-2 and TRBJ2-3; TRBD2 matches 9 bases. This CDR3 spans 14 amino acids. The V segment lost 6 bases and the J segment 5 bases; nucleotides outside the gene matches: 6. Germline V gene data show CDR1 as WSHSY and CDR2 as SAAADI. This chain's CDR3 is CASSGAGGIDTQYF. In DNA, the CDR3 is TGCGCCAGCAGCGGGGCGGGAGGGATAGATACGCAGTATTTT.

This clonotype occurred a few times. J is TRBJ2-1 and V is TRBV12-3 or TRBV12-4, with 7 bases identical to TRBD2. The J segment lost 6 bases and the V segment lost 5 bases, leaving 4 bases of the junction unmatched. This CDR3 contains 13 residues. CDR3 protein: CASSPRLANEQFF. The CDR3 region has the DNA TGTGCCAGCAGTCCCAGACTAGCCAATGAGCAGTTCTTC.

This clonotype came up many times. This rearrangement joins TRBV29-1 to TRBJ2-3, with 8 bases aligning to TRBD1. Per the germline V gene, CDR1 is SQVTM and CDR2 is ANQGSEA. CDR3 size: 15 residues. The trim removed 4 bases at V and 5 bases at J, leaving 11 bases unmatched. The CDR3 bases are TGCAGCGTTGGGGGCCTGGACAGGGCGCGAGATACGCAGTATTTT. Amino acid sequence: CSVGGLDRARDTQYF.

The rearrangement uses TRBV27 and TRBJ2-3, with D tentatively TRBD2 (5 bases). This CDR3 spans 15 amino acids. Germline CDR1 and CDR2: MNHEY and SMNVEV (reference sequence). CDR3 nucleotide sequence: TGTGCGACGGCAGCGGCTGGAGCGGCAACAGATACGCAGTATTTT. This translates into CATAAAGAATDTQYF.

This clonotype was picked up a small number of times. The chain carries TRBV6-6 and TRBJ2-7; tentatively, D is TRBD2 (7 bases). V shed 5 bases and J shed 6 bases, with 11 bases lying between them. CDR3 length equals 12 residues. Germline V lookup: CDR1 MNHNY, CDR2 SVGAGI (reference sequence). The CDR3 bases are TGTGCCAGCAGTATTGGGGGGGCCGAGCAGTACTTC. Amino acids: CASSIGGAEQYF.

The chain recombines TRBV4-2 with TRBJ2-2, with 8 bases aligning to TRBD2. The ends lost 0 bases at V and 6 bases at J; junction bases unmatched: 6. The CDR3 runs 16 residues. Germline V gene lookup returns CDR1 LGHNA and CDR2 YNFKEQ. The CDR3 sequence is CASSQDGSGGPGELFF. CDR3 DNA: TGTGCCAGCAGCCAAGATGGGTCGGGAGGGCCCGGGGAGCTGTTTTTT.

In this sample, this clonotype turned up many times. The rearrangement links TRBV12-3 or TRBV12-4 to TRBJ2-1; 7 bases are shared with TRBD2. CDR3 length: 14 residues. Trimming at V came to 0 bases and at J to 6 bases, leaving 2 bases not matched to a gene. CDR3 sequence: CASSLALASNEQFF. CDR3 in DNA: TGTGCCAGCAGTTTAGCACTAGCGAGCAATGAGCAGTTCTTC.

The J gene is TRBJ2-1, the V gene TRBV5-5; possibly TRBD1 or TRBD2 for D (5 bases each). The germline CDR1 and CDR2 sequences are SGHKS and YYEKEE (reference sequence). V lost 5 bases and J lost 5, with 14 bases in between. The length of the CDR3 is 14 residues. CDR3 amino acids: CASSPRGAHNEQFF. The CDR3 DNA sequence: TGTGCCAGCAGTCCTCGGGGCGCTCACAATGAGCAGTTCTTC. Complete variable domain (other parts from reference TRBV5-5 and TRBJ2-1): DAGVTQSPTHLIKTRGQQVTLRCSPISGHKSVSWYQQVLGQGPQFIFQYYEKEERGRGNFPDRFSARQFPNYSSELNVNALLLGDSALYLCASSPRGAHNEQFFGPGTRLTVL.

This clonotype was observed a handful of times. The rearrangement uses TRBV13 and TRBJ2-1; 7 bases agree with TRBD2. The V and J ends lost 5 bases and 6 bases, in that order; junction bases with no gene match: 7. The V gene's germline CDR1 is PRHDT and CDR2 FYEKMQ (reference sequence). The CDR3 length is 14 residues. CDR3 amino acids: CASSSGVGGNEQFF. The DNA for the CDR3 is TGTGCCAGCAGCAGCGGGGTGGGGGGCAATGAGCAGTTCTTC.

This clonotype was picked up a small number of times. The V gene is TRBV20-1, the J gene TRBJ1-2, with TRBD1 matching 8 bases. This CDR3 is built from 16 residues. CDR1 is DFQATT, CDR2 SNEGSKA, per germline (reference sequence). V shed 0 bases, J shed 3 bases, and the junction held 9 bases outside the gene matches. The CDR3 spells CSARDSSGGADYGYTF. The CDR3 DNA reads TGCAGTGCTAGAGATTCCTCAGGGGGCGCTGACTATGGCTACACCTTC.

V usage is TRBV7-6 and J usage is TRBJ2-1; tentatively, D is TRBD1 (6 bases). Per germline, CDR1 SGHVS and CDR2 FNYEAQ. The CDR3 is 14 residues long. V lost 8 bases, J lost 5 bases, and 16 bases lay in between. The CDR3 DNA reads TGTGCCAGCTGGCAGGGGACGGACGACAATGAGCAGTTCTTC. As protein: CASWQGTDDNEQFF.

This clonotype was recorded many times. V is TRBV4-1 and J is TRBJ2-1; 7 bases line up with TRBD2. Germline assignment: CDR1 MGHRA and CDR2 YSYEKL. The V segment lost 4 bases and the J segment 7 bases; nucleotides outside the gene matches: 7. The CDR3 length is 14 residues. The chain's CDR3 is CASSPGDGGNEQFF. The CDR3 nucleotides are TGCGCCAGCAGCCCAGGAGACGGGGGGAATGAGCAGTTCTTC.

This clonotype has only a few counts. The chain recombines TRBV12-3 or TRBV12-4 with TRBJ1-2, with D hard to call. The CDR3 is 13 amino acids. The germline V and J ends were trimmed by 1 base and 5 bases, with 8 bases remaining between them. CDR3 residues: CASSLGAVYGYTF. Here the CDR3 DNA reads TGTGCCAGCAGTTTAGGGGCAGTTTATGGCTACACCTTC.

The CDR3 nucleotides read TGTGCCAGCAGAAAGACGGACAGCTTGTCCTACGAGCAGTACTTC. Protein sequence: CASRKTDSLSYEQYF. The V and J genes are TRBV5-6 and TRBJ2-7, with D possibly matching TRBD1 (6 bases). V lost 5 bases to trimming and J lost 1 base, with 16 bases between them. The germline V gene encodes CDR1 SGHDT and CDR2 YYEEEE. The CDR3 consists of 15 residues.

The J gene is TRBJ1-2, the V gene TRBV29-1; 8 bases are shared with TRBD1. The CDR3 spans 12 residues. Trimming took 3 bases from V and 8 from J; bases not matched to a gene: 5. Germline CDR1 and CDR2: SQVTM and ANQGSEA. CDR3 amino acids: CSVDQGAGGYTF. In DNA form, the CDR3 reads TGCAGCGTTGATCAGGGGGCCGGGGGCTACACCTTC.

This clonotype was observed a few times. The chain links TRBV6-2 or TRBV6-3 to TRBJ2-2, with 8 bases matching TRBD2. Germline V gene data show CDR1 as MNHEY and CDR2 as SVGEGT. The CDR3 is made up of 15 amino acids. Germline trimming cut 5 bases from V and 2 bases from J; bases unmatched to any gene: 4. The CDR3 spells CASSQLAANTGELFF. The CDR3 DNA reads TGTGCCAGCAGTCAACTAGCGGCTAACACCGGGGAGCTGTTTTTT.

The chain carries TRBV20-1 and TRBJ2-7; maybe TRBD1 (8 bases). Germline loops: CDR1 DFQATT, CDR2 SNEGSKA (reference sequence). This CDR3 has 15 amino acids. V shed 0 bases and J shed 4 bases, with 16 bases lying between them. The CDR3 reads CSARDHDRGGYEQYF. In nucleotides, the CDR3 is TGCAGTGCTAGAGATCACGACAGGGGAGGGTACGAGCAGTACTTC.

This clonotype was seen a handful of times. The chain carries TRBV5-1 and TRBJ2-1; D remains unclear. The germline V gene encodes CDR1 SGHRS and CDR2 YFSETQ. The CDR3 is 14 amino acids. Trimming cost V 0 bases and J 5 bases, with 9 bases left between them. This CDR3 is CASSLVLGNNEQFF. In DNA form, the CDR3 reads TGCGCCAGCAGCTTGGTATTGGGCAACAATGAGCAGTTCTTC.